These 5 T cell receptor beta chains were sequenced from one sample in a study of T cells in tuberculosis. TCRdb keeps only in-frame clones here, not all; method: immunoSEQ multiplex PCR. Here the sample spans some 40,000 clones, about 95% being singletons. The sequencing sample was made of PBMCs. These receptors all stem from a donor under 30 with latent tuberculosis or without tuberculosis infection.

The rearrangement joins TRBV11-2 to TRBJ1-2; D might be TRBD1 (5 bases). Germline V lookup: CDR1 SGHAT, CDR2 FQNNGV. Deletions cut 3 bases from V and 0 bases from J, with 14 bases between. CDR3 length: 16 residues. The CDR3 DNA is TGTGCCAGCAGCTTCGAGACAGCTTCGCCTAACTATGGCTACACCTTC. Its translation: CASSFETASPNYGYTF. Using reference TRBV11-2 and TRBJ1-2 for the parts outside the CDR3, the full variable domain is EAGVAQSPRYKIIEKRQSVAFWCNPISGHATLYWYQQILGQGPKLLIQFQNNGVVDDSQLPKDRFSAERLKGVDSTLKIQPAKLEDSAVYLCASSFETASPNYGYTFGSGTRLTVV.

V gene TRBV19 combines with J gene TRBJ1-2, with a weak D call TRBD1 (5 bases). Trimming took 4 bases from V and 7 from J, leaving 19 bases between them. This CDR3 comprises 15 residues. CDR1 and CDR2 from the germline V gene are LNHDA and SQIVND (reference sequence). In DNA, the CDR3 is TGTGCCAGTAGTAAGGTTCAGGGATCCTTTGGTGGCTACACCTTC. Translated: CASSKVQGSFGGYTF.

The chain employs TRBV28 and TRBJ1-1, with D possibly matching TRBD1 (6 bases). V lost 7 bases to trimming and J lost 5 bases, with 20 bases between them. Germline CDR1 reads MDHEN; CDR2 reads SYDVKM. There are 15 residues in the CDR3. CDR3 region: CASTPRGRGRTEAFF. DNA of the CDR3: TGTGCCAGCACCCCACGGGGCAGGGGTCGGACTGAAGCTTTCTTT.

The chain carries TRBV30 and TRBJ1-1; maybe TRBD1 (6 bases). The V gene's germline CDR1 is GTSNPN and CDR2 SVGIG (reference sequence). Trimming shortened V by 2 bases and J by 1 base, and 11 bases separated the two germline ends. The length of the CDR3 is 14 residues. CDR3 amino acids: CAWSQQGWNTEAFF. DNA for the CDR3: TGTGCCTGGAGTCAACAGGGCTGGAACACTGAAGCTTTCTTT. Full variable domain (rest looked up from reference TRBV30 and TRBJ1-1): SQTIHQWPATLVQPVGSPLSLECTVEGTSNPNLYWYRQAAGRGLQLLFYSVGIGQISSEVPQNLSASRPQDRQFILSSKKLLLSDSGFYLCAWSQQGWNTEAFFGQGTRLTVV.

CDR3 loop: CASRSGGGSNQPQHF. In nucleotides, the CDR3 is TGTGCCAGCAGATCAGGGGGCGGAAGCAATCAGCCCCAGCATTTT. The genes are TRBV6-6 and TRBJ1-5, with 8 bases that match TRBD1. Germline CDR1 and CDR2: MNHNY and SVGAGI (reference sequence). The CDR3 spans 15 residues. V lost 6 bases to trimming and J lost 1 base; unmatched junction nucleotides: 5.